This is a list of T cell receptor beta chains from one sample in a study of a mutant IDH1 vaccine in newly diagnosed glioma. Which antigens these TCRs recognize remains unknown. The method was immunoSEQ multiplex PCR; TCRdb's version includes in-frame clones alone and lacks a portion of them. The table lists approximately 60,000 clones, around 82% of them singletons. The source was PBMCs, collected from a glioma patient whose treatment included an IDH1 peptide vaccine. Source of these receptors: a woman under 30 with glioma. Some clones in this sample may be carry-over from other donors' samples. CDR3s include the opening cysteine and the closing phenylalanine or tryptophan. D genes are given only for firm matches. Clone size appears in some rows only: once, few, many, or a class for an expanded clone.

J | V | size | D | DNA | CDR3
TRBJ1-1 | TRBV30 | . | . | TGTGCCTGGAGTGCCGGGGCCTTTGGCACCACTGAAGCTTTCTTT | CAWSAGAFGTTEAFF
TRBJ2-2 | TRBV30 | . | . | TGTGCCTGGAAAAGACACGCCGGGGAGCTGTTTTTT | CAWKRHAGELFF
TRBJ1-6 | TRBV5-1 | . | . | TGCGCCAGCAGCTTCGAGACAGTCCCAAATTCACCCCTCCACTTT | CASSFETVPNSPLHF
TRBJ1-2 | TRBV6-6 | once | TRBD1 | TGTGCCAGCAGGAAGACAGGGGAAACCCGAGATGGCTACACCTTC | CASRKTGETRDGYTF
TRBJ2-7 | TRBV9 | . | . | TGTGCCAGCAGCGTAAAGGCAGGCTCCTCCGAGCAGTACTTC | CASSVKAGSSEQYF
TRBJ2-1 | TRBV27 | . | . | TGTGCCAGCAGTTTATTTGACGGTAATGAGCAGTTCTTC | CASSLFDGNEQFF
TRBJ2-7 | TRBV29-1 | once | . | TGCAGCGCTCGCCAGGAACCCGGGGGCGCCTATGAGCAGTACTTC | CSARQEPGGAYEQYF
TRBJ2-2 | TRBV27 | few | TRBD1 | TGTGCCAGCAGTGCTCCGGGACAGGGCGGCACCGGGGAGCTGTTTTTT | CASSAPGQGGTGELFF
TRBJ2-1 | TRBV7-9 | . | . | TGTGCCAGCAGCTTAAGAGCTCATGAGCAGTTCTTC | CASSLRAHEQFF
TRBJ1-1 | TRBV5-1 | . | . | TGCGCCAGCAGCTTGGTATTTGGGGGCAGTTCGAACACTGAAGCTTTCTTT | CASSLVFGGSSNTEAFF
TRBJ2-7 | TRBV10-3 | once | TRBD1 | TGTGCCATCAGTGATGAGGGGACAGGGTCCTACGAGCAGTACTTC | CAISDEGTGSYEQYF
TRBJ1-1 | TRBV5-6 | . | TRBD1 | TGTGCCAGCAGCCCCTTACAGGGGGTAGGCACTGAAGCTTTCTTT | CASSPLQGVGTEAFF
TRBJ2-7 | TRBV5-5 | once | TRBD1 | TGTGCCAGCAGCCCGCCGGGACAGGGCTCTCGCGAGCAGTACTTC | CASSPPGQGSREQYF
TRBJ1-3 | TRBV18 | . | . | TGTGCCAGCTCACCACCGGGGCACACCATATATTTT | CASSPPGHTIYF
TRBJ1-2 | TRBV5-4 | . | . | TGTGCCAGCAGCTTGCGGGGGGCGGGCTACACCTTC | CASSLRGAGYTF
TRBJ2-7 | TRBV7-6 | once | . | TGTGCCAGCAGCTTAGCTGGGGCAGGGTCACCTTACGAGCAGTACTTC | CASSLAGAGSPYEQYF
TRBJ2-5 | TRBV5-5 | . | . | TGTGCCAGCAGCTCGCCTTCGGTTCTGAGACAAGAGACCCAGTACTTC | CASSSPSVLRQETQYF